This section outlines one T cell receptor (beta chain) sequence together with its context. What it recognizes is unknown. The CDR3 has 15 amino acids. Trimming took off 5 bases at V and 8 bases at J, with 16 bases between the two ends. CDR1 is SGHTA, CDR2 FQGNSA, per germline. The sample belongs to a study of Ad26.COV2.S vaccination and SARS-CoV-2 variants. Overall study: Each vaccinee took Ad26.COV2.S intramuscularly, once or twice 56 days apart.

TCRdb keeps only in-frame clones here, not all; method: immunoSEQ multiplex PCR. The table has roughly 700,000 clones, more than 70% seen once. Treatment here: around 19 received Ad26.COV2.S at low or high dose, single or two shots; roughly five received placebo; per-sample allocation not given. On day 63 after the first injection, vaccine and placebo recipients gave samples. This vaccine is an Ad26 vector that expresses the Wuhan-strain SARS-CoV-2 spike. Overall study findings and caveats: Similar non-spike TCR breadth was seen in vaccine and placebo recipients. The analyses of TCR breadth and depth may have understated the size of total T cell responses.

This specimen consisted of peripheral blood, obtained in a trial of Ad26.COV2.S vaccine versus placebo. This chain joins TRBV7-2 and TRBJ1-6; possible D gene TRBD1, 5 bases. The origin of this receptor is a person between 18 and 59 years old who received the Ad26.COV2.S COVID-19 vaccine or a placebo. The CDR3 here is CASSPTGSPDSPLHF. The CDR3 DNA reads TGTGCCAGCAGCCCAACAGGATCCCCCGATTCACCCCTCCACTTT.